Given below is one T cell receptor beta chain in context. Some clones are missing from TCRdb's copy, which holds only in-frame ones; the method was immunoSEQ multiplex PCR. Of 90,000 to 100,000 clones in the sample, 89% were seen once. The sample comes from a study of blood T cell repertoires in COVID-19. V was cut by 4 bases and J by 1 base, with 8 bases left in between. Germline CDR1 SGHDT, CDR2 YYEEEE. The CDR3 is made up of 13 amino acids. This clonotype was sampled from a man aged 50 to 60 with COVID-19, enrolled during active disease. Sequenced material: peripheral blood. V is TRBV5-6 and J is TRBJ1-1, with TRBD1 as a possible D gene (5 bases). The DNA of the CDR3 is TGTGCCAGCAGCCAGGGAAAGAACACTGAAGCTTTCTTT. It specifies CASSQGKNTEAFF.